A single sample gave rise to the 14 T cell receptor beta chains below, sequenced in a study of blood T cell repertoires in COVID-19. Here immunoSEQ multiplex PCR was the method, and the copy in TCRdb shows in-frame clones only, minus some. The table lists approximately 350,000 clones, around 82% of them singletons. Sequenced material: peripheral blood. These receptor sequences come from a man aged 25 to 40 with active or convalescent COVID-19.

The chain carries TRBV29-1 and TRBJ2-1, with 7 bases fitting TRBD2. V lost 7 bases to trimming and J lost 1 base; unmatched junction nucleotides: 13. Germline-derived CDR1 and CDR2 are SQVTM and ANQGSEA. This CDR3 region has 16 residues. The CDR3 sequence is CSAPSGPGRSYNEQFF. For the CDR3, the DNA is TGCAGCGCACCAAGTGGGCCCGGGAGGTCCTACAATGAGCAGTTCTTC.

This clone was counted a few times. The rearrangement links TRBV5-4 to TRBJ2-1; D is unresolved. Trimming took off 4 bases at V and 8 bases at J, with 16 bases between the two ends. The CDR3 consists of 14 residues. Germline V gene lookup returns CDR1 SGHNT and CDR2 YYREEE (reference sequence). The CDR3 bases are TGTGCCAGCAGCCCGGATCGAGGATTTCATGAGCAGTTCTTC. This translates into CASSPDRGFHEQFF.

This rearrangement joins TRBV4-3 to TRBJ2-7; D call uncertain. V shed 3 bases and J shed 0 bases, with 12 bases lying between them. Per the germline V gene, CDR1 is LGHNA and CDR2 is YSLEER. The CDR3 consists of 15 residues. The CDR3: CASSQVASRSYEQYF. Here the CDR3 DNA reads TGCGCCAGCAGCCAGGTGGCCTCCCGCTCCTACGAGCAGTACTTC.

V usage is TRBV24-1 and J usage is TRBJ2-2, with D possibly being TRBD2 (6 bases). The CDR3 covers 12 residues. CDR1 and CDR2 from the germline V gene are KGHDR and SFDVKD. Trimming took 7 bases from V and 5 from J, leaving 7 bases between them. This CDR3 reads CATSGGTGELFF. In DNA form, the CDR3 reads TGTGCCACCAGCGGGGGTACCGGGGAGCTGTTTTTT.

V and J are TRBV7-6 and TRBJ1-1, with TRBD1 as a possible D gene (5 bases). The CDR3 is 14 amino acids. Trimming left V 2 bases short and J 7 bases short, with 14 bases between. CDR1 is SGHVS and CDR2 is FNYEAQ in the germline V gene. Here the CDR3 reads CASSLRGGIIEAFF. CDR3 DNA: TGTGCCAGCAGCTTAAGGGGAGGGATAATTGAAGCTTTCTTT.

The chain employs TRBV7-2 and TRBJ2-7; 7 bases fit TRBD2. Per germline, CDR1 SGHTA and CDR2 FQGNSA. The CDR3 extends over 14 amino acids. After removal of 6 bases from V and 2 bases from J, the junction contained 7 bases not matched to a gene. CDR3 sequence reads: CASRSQRGTYEQYF. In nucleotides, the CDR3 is TGTGCCAGCAGGTCACAGCGGGGAACCTACGAGCAGTACTTC.

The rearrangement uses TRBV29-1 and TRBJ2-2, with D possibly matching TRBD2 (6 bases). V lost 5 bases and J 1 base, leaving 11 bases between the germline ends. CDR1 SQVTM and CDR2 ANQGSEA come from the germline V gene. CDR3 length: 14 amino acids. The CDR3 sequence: CSVWGSGNTGELFF. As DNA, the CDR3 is TGCAGCGTTTGGGGTAGCGGGAACACCGGGGAGCTGTTTTTT.

This CDR3 reads CASSLELAGYGNTIYF. The CDR3 nucleotides are TGTGCCAGCAGCTTGGAGCTGGCAGGGTATGGAAACACCATATATTTT. V and J are TRBV5-5 and TRBJ1-3; tentatively, D is TRBD1 (5 bases). Trimming shortened V by 0 bases and J by 3 bases, and 13 bases separated the two germline ends. Germline V gene data show CDR1 as SGHKS and CDR2 as YYEKEE (reference sequence). This CDR3 has 16 residues.

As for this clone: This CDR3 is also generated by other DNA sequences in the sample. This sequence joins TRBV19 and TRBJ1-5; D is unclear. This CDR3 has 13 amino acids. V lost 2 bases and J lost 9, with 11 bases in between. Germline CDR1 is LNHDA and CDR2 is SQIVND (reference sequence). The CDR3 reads CASSIPGPGPQHF. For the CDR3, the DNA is TGTGCCAGTAGTATACCCGGCCCAGGGCCCCAGCATTTT.

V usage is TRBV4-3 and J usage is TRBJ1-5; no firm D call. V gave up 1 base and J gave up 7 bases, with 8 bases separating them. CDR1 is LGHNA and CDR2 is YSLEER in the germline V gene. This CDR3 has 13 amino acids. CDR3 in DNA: TGCGCCAGCAGCCAAGGGAGGGTCCAGCCCCAGCATTTT. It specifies CASSQGRVQPQHF.

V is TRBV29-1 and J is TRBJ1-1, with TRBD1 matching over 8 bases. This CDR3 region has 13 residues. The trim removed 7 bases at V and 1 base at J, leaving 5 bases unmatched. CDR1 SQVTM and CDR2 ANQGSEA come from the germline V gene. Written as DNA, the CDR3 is TGCAGCGCGGGACAGGCTCCGAACACTGAAGCTTTCTTT. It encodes CSAGQAPNTEAFF.

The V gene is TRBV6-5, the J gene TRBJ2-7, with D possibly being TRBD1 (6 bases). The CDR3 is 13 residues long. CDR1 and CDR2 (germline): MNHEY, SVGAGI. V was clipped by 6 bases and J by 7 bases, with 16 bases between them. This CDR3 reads CASRGASGTEQYF. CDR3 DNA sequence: TGTGCCAGCAGGGGGGCGTCAGGGACAGAGCAGTACTTC.

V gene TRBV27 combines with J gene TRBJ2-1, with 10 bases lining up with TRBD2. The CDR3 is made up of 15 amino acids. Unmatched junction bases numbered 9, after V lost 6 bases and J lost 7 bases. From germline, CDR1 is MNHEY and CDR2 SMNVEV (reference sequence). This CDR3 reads CASRPIAGGENEQFF. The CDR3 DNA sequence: TGTGCCAGCAGACCAATAGCGGGAGGAGAAAATGAGCAGTTCTTC.

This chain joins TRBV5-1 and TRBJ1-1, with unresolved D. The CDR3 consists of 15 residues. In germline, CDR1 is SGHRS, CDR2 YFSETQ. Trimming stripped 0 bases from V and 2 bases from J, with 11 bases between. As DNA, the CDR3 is TGCGCCAGCAGCTTGGTGGGCTACTTCAACACTGAAGCTTTCTTT. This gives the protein CASSLVGYFNTEAFF.